Below are 6 T cell receptor beta chains sequenced from a single sample in a study of cytomegalovirus exposure and HLA in healthy donors. Method: immunoSEQ multiplex PCR; TCRdb's copy keeps in-frame clones and lacks some. This sample has some 350,000 clones, with 75% to 90% found just once. Sequenced sample: PBMCs. These receptors came from a young woman in good health and CMV-seropositive.

The chain joins TRBV7-9 to TRBJ2-7; D might be TRBD1 (6 bases). Germline CDR1 reads SEHNR; CDR2 reads FQNEAQ (reference sequence). Between the trimmed V and J ends, which lost 6 bases and 0 bases, there was a span of 12 bases. The CDR3 contains 14 residues. The CDR3, as DNA: TGTGCCAGCAGGAACGACAGGAACTCCTACGAGCAGTACTTC. Its translation is CASRNDRNSYEQYF.

In this sample, this clone turned up a few times. This chain joins TRBV9 and TRBJ2-2; tentative D call: TRBD1 (6 bases). There are 14 residues in the CDR3. Germline lookup yields CDR1 SGDLS and CDR2 YYNGEE. V gave up 4 bases and J gave up 4 bases, with 11 bases separating them. CDR3 coding DNA: TGTGCCAGCAGCTTGGGACATCTCACCGGGGAGCTGTTTTTT. This gives the protein CASSLGHLTGELFF.

The chain uses TRBV27 and TRBJ2-7; 8 positions match TRBD1. This CDR3 is 15 amino acids long. The V gene's germline CDR1 is MNHEY and CDR2 SMNVEV (reference sequence). The trim removed 4 bases at V and 0 bases at J, leaving 5 bases unmatched. The CDR3 region is CASSSLQGASYEQYF. For the CDR3, the DNA is TGTGCCAGCAGTTCCCTTCAGGGGGCCTCCTACGAGCAGTACTTC.

The rearrangement uses TRBV9 and TRBJ1-2; 8 bases align to TRBD1. With 0 bases clipped from V and 1 base from J, the junction kept 11 bases outside the gene matches. The CDR3 sequence is 18 residues long. Germline assignment: CDR1 SGDLS and CDR2 YYNGEE. For the CDR3, the DNA is TGTGCCAGCAGCGTAGAGCCGGGACAGGCTGACTTTAACTATGGCTACACCTTC. Its translation is CASSVEPGQADFNYGYTF. Together with reference TRBV9 and TRBJ1-2, the CDR3 gives the full variable domain: DSGVTQTPKHLITATGQRVTLRCSPRSGDLSVYWYQQSLDQGLQFLIQYYNGEERAKGNILERFSAQQFPDLHSELNLSSLELGDSALYFCASSVEPGQADFNYGYTFGSGTRLTVV.

The V call is TRBV5-1, the J call TRBJ1-2; 9 nucleotides agree with TRBD1. Germline V gene sequence: CDR1 SGHRS, CDR2 YFSETQ. The CDR3 length is 16 residues. Trimming took 2 bases from V and 0 from J; bases not matched to a gene: 5. CDR3 nucleotides: TGCGCCAGCAGCTTCGGGACAGGGATAGCTAACTATGGCTACACCTTC. This encodes CASSFGTGIANYGYTF.

The V call is TRBV29-1, the J call TRBJ1-2; 7 bases fit TRBD1. V dropped 6 bases and J dropped 3; count of bases not matched to a gene: 4. CDR1 is SQVTM and CDR2 is ANQGSEA in the germline V gene. The CDR3 runs to 12 residues. The CDR3 sequence is CSVEDRYYGYTF. Here the CDR3 DNA reads TGCAGCGTCGAGGACAGGTACTATGGCTACACCTTC.